This T cell receptor (beta chain) was captured by sequencing in a study of blood T cell repertoires in COVID-19. With V trimmed by 4 bases and J by 1 base, 6 bases remained unmatched. CDR3 size: 16 residues. CDR1 and CDR2 (germline): SGHNT, YYREEE (reference sequence). The repertoire was sequenced with immunoSEQ multiplex PCR; TCRdb's copy has only in-frame clones and lacks some. This sample has about 65,000 clones, with roughly 92% found just once. The sequenced material came from peripheral blood. The J gene is TRBJ2-3, the V gene TRBV5-4; 10 bases are a match to TRBD1. The receptor was derived from a man aged 65 to 85 with active COVID-19. CDR3 in DNA: TGTGCCAGCAGCGGAGGACAGGGGGTTCGCACAGATACGCAGTATTTT. Translating it yields CASSGGQGVRTDTQYF. Drawing the rest from reference TRBV5-4 and TRBJ2-3, the complete variable domain is ETGVTQSPTHLIKTRGQQVTLRCSSQSGHNTVSWYQQALGQGPQFIFQYYREEENGRGNFPPRFSGLQFPNYSSELNVNALELDDSALYLCASSGGQGVRTDTQYFGPGTRLTVL.